This T cell receptor (beta chain) was sequenced during a study of Graves' ophthalmopathy and Graves' hyperthyroidism. The overall study: Peripheral blood was gathered at first diagnosis, ahead of any treatment whatsoever. Study-wide points: Most expanded clonotypes in thyroid above 0.001 frequency also showed up in blood. Built on 13 signatures, a model told ophthalmopathy apart from stable hyperthyroidism with approximately 88% sensitivity and 81.08% specificity.

With regard to this clonotype: The antigen is undetermined.

CDR3 length: 15 residues. V was shortened by 2 bases and J by 2 bases, with 13 bases between the two germline ends. Germline CDR1 and CDR2: MNHEY and SMNVEV (reference sequence). The authors amplified TCR beta CDR3 regions, and they did so from RNA transcripts for repertoire sequencing. First-round RT-PCR relied on HTBI primers, and a second-round multiplex PCR came next. One entry per CDR3 protein, called by TCRdb with MiXCR from the multiplex PCR reads. The sample has about 160,000 distinct CDR3 sequences, 35% to 50% seen once; the top ten hold 8% to 10%. Ophthalmopathic donors had moderate-to-severe activity, CAS ≥3 and NOSPECS ≥4, with disease that had lasted under 3 months.

The chain employs TRBV27 and TRBJ2-7; TRBD1 might be the D (5 bases). Sequenced sample: peripheral blood. This receptor was obtained from a man in his thirties or forties with Graves' ophthalmopathy. The CDR3 region has the DNA TGTGCCAGCAGTTTACAACAGGAAGTCCCCTACGAGCAGTACTTC. This encodes CASSLQQEVPYEQYF.